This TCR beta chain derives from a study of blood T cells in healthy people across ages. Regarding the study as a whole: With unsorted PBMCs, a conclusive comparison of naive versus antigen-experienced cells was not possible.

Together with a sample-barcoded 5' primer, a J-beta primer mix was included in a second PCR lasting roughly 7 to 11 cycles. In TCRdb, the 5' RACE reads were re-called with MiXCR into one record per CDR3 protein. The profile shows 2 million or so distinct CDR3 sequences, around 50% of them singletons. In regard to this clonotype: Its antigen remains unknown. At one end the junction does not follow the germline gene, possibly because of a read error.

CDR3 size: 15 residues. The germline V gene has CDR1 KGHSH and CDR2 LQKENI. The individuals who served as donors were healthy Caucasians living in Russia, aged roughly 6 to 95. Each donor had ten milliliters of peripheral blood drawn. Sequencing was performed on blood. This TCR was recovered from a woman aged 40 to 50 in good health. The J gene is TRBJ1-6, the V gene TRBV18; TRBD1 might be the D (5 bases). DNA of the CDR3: TGTGCCAGCTCACCAGTGGGGGGTTGGGATTCGCCCCTCCACTTT. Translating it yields CASSPVGGWDSPLHF.